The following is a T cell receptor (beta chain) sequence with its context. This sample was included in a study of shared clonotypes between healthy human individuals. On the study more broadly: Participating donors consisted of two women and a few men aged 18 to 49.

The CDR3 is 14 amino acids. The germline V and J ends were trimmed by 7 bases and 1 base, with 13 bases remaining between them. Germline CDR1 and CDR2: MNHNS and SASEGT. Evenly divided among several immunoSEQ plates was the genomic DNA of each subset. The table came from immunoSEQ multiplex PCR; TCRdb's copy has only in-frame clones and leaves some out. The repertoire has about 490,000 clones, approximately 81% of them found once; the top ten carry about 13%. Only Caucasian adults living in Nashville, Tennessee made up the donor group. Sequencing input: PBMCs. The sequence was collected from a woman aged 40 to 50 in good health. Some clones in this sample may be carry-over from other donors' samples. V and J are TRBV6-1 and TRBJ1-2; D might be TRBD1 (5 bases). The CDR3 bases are TGTGCCAGCATCCTAGGACAAATTAACTATGGCTACACCTTC. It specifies CASILGQINYGYTF.